The 19 T cell receptor beta chains in this list originate from one sample, sequenced in a study of identical twins. Each CDR3 protein gets one entry after TCRdb re-called the 5' RACE reads with MiXCR. The sample has around 220,000 distinct CDR3 sequences; over 13% are singletons. The specimen was memory (CD45RO+) T cells sorted from blood. Source of these receptors: a woman younger than 30 in good health.

This sequence joins TRBV7-2 and TRBJ2-5; D remains unclear. Germline V lookup: CDR1 SGHTA, CDR2 FQGNSA. Trimming removed 5 bases from V and 5 bases from J, with 9 bases in between. CDR3 length: 12 amino acids. The CDR3 here is CASSPHRETQYF. As DNA, the CDR3 is TGTGCCAGCAGCCCCCATAGGGAGACCCAGTACTTC.

The chain combines TRBV20-1 with TRBJ2-3, with TRBD1 identical over 11 bases. The germline CDR1 and CDR2 sequences are DFQATT and SNEGSKA (reference sequence). The CDR3 spans 15 residues. V lost 2 bases, J lost 1 base, and 2 bases stayed unmatched. The CDR3 DNA is TGCAGTGCTAGACCGGGACAGGGGGGCACAGATACGCAGTATTTT. This sequence encodes CSARPGQGGTDTQYF.

The genes are TRBV18 and TRBJ2-3; perhaps TRBD1 as D (5 bases). The CDR3 totals 14 residues. Per the germline V gene, CDR1 is KGHSH and CDR2 is LQKENI. Between the trimmed V and J ends, which lost 3 bases and 5 bases, there was a span of 12 bases. Written as DNA, the CDR3 is TGTGCCAGCTCACCGGCAGGGTCGGAAGATACGCAGTATTTT. This translates into CASSPAGSEDTQYF.

The chain has TRBV5-1 and TRBJ2-5; 10 bases map to TRBD1. V lost 4 bases and J lost 1; bases outside the gene matches: 16. The CDR3 consists of 19 residues. In germline, CDR1 is SGHRS, CDR2 YFSETQ. CDR3 nucleotide sequence: TGCGCCAGCAGCCGGAGGGCGACAGGGGGCGAAGCCTTCCAAGAGACCCAGTACTTC. This translates into CASSRRATGGEAFQETQYF.

V gene TRBV21-1 combines with J gene TRBJ2-3; TRBD2 reflects the table's D call only, with no check against the DNA. TRBV21-1 is a recognized pseudogene. The CDR3 totals 21 residues. CDR3 loop: CASSKCSLLAQKKTSTDTQYF. CDR3 DNA sequence: TGTGCCAGCAGCAAATGTTCCTTACTAGCCCAAAAAAAAACTAGCACAGATACGCAGTATTTT.

The chain uses TRBV9 and TRBJ2-2, with D hard to call. Germline V CDR1 and CDR2: SGDLS, YYNGEE. The CDR3 totals 14 residues. V gave up 0 bases and J gave up 4 bases, with 7 bases separating them. Here the CDR3 reads CASSVGTSTGELFF. CDR3 in DNA: TGTGCCAGCAGCGTAGGGACGAGCACCGGGGAGCTGTTTTTT.

This clonotype was seen a few times. The chain joins TRBV6-2 or TRBV6-3 to TRBJ2-7; 11 nucleotides match TRBD2. Trimming removed 5 bases from V and 4 bases from J; junction bases left unmatched: 10. The germline CDR1 and CDR2 sequences are MNHEY and SVGEGT. This CDR3 is 16 amino acids long. In nucleotides, the CDR3 is TGTGCCAGCAGTACGGAACTAGCGGGAGACCTATACGAGCAGTACTTC. Protein: CASSTELAGDLYEQYF.

This clonotype has ten or more counts. The chain uses TRBV10-3 and TRBJ1-5; 8 bases line up with TRBD1. Per the germline V gene, CDR1 is ENHRY and CDR2 is SYGVKD. This CDR3 contains 12 residues. V trimming: 6 bases; J trimming: 7 bases; junction bases outside the gene matches: 2. The CDR3 here is CAIRDRDQPQHF. In DNA, the CDR3 is TGTGCCATCAGGGACAGGGACCAGCCCCAGCATTTT.

V usage is TRBV7-2 and J usage is TRBJ2-7; TRBD1 agrees at 10 bases. The trim removed 5 bases at V and 4 bases at J, leaving 8 bases unmatched. Germline CDR1 is SGHTA and CDR2 is FQGNSA. CDR3 length: 15 residues. The CDR3 sequence: CASSGGQGVGYEQYF. DNA for the CDR3: TGTGCCAGCAGCGGTGGACAGGGGGTCGGGTACGAGCAGTACTTC.

The V gene is TRBV5-1, the J gene TRBJ2-5, with D possibly being TRBD1 (6 bases). V shed 0 bases and J shed 1 base, with 7 bases lying between them. From germline, CDR1 is SGHRS and CDR2 YFSETQ. The CDR3 has 14 amino acids. The CDR3 is CASSLADSQETQYF. As DNA, the CDR3 is TGCGCCAGCAGCTTGGCGGACAGCCAAGAGACCCAGTACTTC.

This clonotype was picked up a small number of times. This chain links TRBV27 with TRBJ2-5; D not resolved. The CDR3 spans 15 residues. Trimming pared 5 bases from V and 5 bases from J, leaving 18 bases between. Germline V gives CDR1 MNHEY, CDR2 SMNVEV (reference sequence). CDR3 in amino acids: CASSLGMGGVETQYF. DNA of the CDR3: TGTGCCAGCAGTCTAGGGATGGGTGGAGTGGAGACCCAGTACTTC.

This clonotype has a handful of counts. This chain links TRBV27 with TRBJ1-1; 8 positions agree with TRBD1. Losses at the gene ends were 6 bases for V and 8 bases for J; bases not matched to a gene: 8. Per the germline V gene, CDR1 is MNHEY and CDR2 is SMNVEV (reference sequence). The CDR3 runs to 13 residues. The CDR3 coding sequence is TGTGCCAGCAGGGGACAGGCCCTCACCGAAGCTTTCTTT. Amino acid sequence: CASRGQALTEAFF.

This clonotype was observed a few times. V is TRBV6-1 and J is TRBJ1-6, with D uncertain. Germline assignment: CDR1 MNHNS and CDR2 SASEGT. The V gene lost 5 bases and the J gene lost 7 bases, with 15 bases spanning the gap. This CDR3 contains 15 residues. The CDR3 sequence is CASSRMGSRNSPLHF. CDR3 nucleotides: TGTGCCAGCAGTCGCATGGGTAGTCGGAATTCACCCCTCCACTTT.

This clonotype has ten or more counts. The chain employs TRBV3-1 and TRBJ2-7; D uncertain. CDR3 length: 12 residues. V shed 1 base and J shed 5 bases, with 6 bases lying between them. Per germline, CDR1 LGHDT and CDR2 YNNKEL (reference sequence). Here the CDR3 reads CASSQGFHEQYF. DNA for the CDR3: TGTGCCAGCAGCCAAGGGTTCCACGAGCAGTACTTC.

This clonotype was observed a few times. The chain recombines TRBV12-3 or TRBV12-4 with TRBJ2-1, with TRBD2 identical over 10 bases. V lost 1 base, J lost 0 bases, and 6 bases stayed unmatched. The length of the CDR3 is 18 residues. CDR3 sequence (DNA): TGTGCCAGCAGTTTAGGGCTAGCGGGAGTTAACTCCTACAATGAGCAGTTCTTC. It translates to CASSLGLAGVNSYNEQFF.

This clonotype was seen a handful of times. This rearrangement joins TRBV10-2 to TRBJ2-7, with D unclear. V gave up 2 bases and J gave up 0 bases, with 8 bases separating them. Looked up from germline, CDR1 is WSHSY and CDR2 is SAAADI. The CDR3 is 14 amino acids. CDR3 sequence (DNA): TGCGCCAGCAGTGAGACAGCCCCCTCCTACGAGCAGTACTTC. Protein product: CASSETAPSYEQYF.

The CDR3 is CASSLAAGTEAFF. CDR3 in DNA: TGCGCCAGCAGCTTGGCCGCGGGCACTGAAGCTTTCTTT. The chain uses TRBV5-1 and TRBJ1-1; no reliable D call. Germline lookup yields CDR1 SGHRS and CDR2 YFSETQ. The germline V and J ends were trimmed by 0 bases and 4 bases, with 7 bases remaining between them. The CDR3 is 13 residues long.

The CDR3 DNA reads as TGCAGTGCTAGAGGGGGTAGCGGGGCAGCGAACACCGGGGAGCTGTTTTTT. Its translation is CSARGGSGAANTGELFF. The chain combines TRBV20-1 with TRBJ2-2; TRBD2 agrees at 8 bases. The germline V gene has CDR1 DFQATT and CDR2 SNEGSKA (reference sequence). Trimming removed 1 base from V and 0 bases from J; junction bases left unmatched: 7. CDR3 size: 17 residues.

The chain couples TRBV7-2 to TRBJ1-5; 10 nucleotides line up with TRBD1. The trim removed 5 bases at V and 7 bases at J, leaving 11 bases unmatched. Germline V gene sequence: CDR1 SGHTA, CDR2 FQGNSA. The CDR3 length is 16 residues. The DNA of the CDR3 is TGTGCCAGCAGCCCCTGGACAGGGGGGGGGGAGCAGCCCCAGCATTTT. Translating it yields CASSPWTGGGEQPQHF. Full variable domain (rest looked up from reference TRBV7-2 and TRBJ1-5): GAGVSQSPSNKVTEKGKDVELRCDPISGHTALYWYRQSLGQGLEFLIYFQGNSAPDKSGLPSDRFSAERTGGSVSTLTIQRTQQEDSAVYLCASSPWTGGGEQPQHFGDGTRLSIL.